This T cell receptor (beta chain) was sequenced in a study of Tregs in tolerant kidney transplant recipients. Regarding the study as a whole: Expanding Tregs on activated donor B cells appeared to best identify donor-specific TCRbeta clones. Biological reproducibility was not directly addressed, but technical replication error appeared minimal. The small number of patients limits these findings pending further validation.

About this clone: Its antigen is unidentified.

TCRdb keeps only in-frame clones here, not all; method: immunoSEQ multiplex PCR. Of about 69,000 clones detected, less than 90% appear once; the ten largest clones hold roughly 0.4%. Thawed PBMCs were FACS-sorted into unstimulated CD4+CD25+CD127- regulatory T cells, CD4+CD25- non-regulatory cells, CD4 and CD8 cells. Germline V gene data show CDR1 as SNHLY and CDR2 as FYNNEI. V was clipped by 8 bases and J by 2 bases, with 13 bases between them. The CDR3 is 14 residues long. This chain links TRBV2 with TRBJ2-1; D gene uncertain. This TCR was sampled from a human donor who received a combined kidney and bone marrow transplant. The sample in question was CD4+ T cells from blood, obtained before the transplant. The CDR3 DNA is TGTGCCAGCGGCCTGACACGTACCTACAATGAGCAGTTCTTC. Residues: CASGLTRTYNEQFF. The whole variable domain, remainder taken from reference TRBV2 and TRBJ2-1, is EPEVTQTPSHQVTQMGQEVILRCVPISNHLYFYWYRQILGQKVEFLVSFYNNEISEKSEIFDDQFSVERPDGSNFTLKIRSTKLEDSAMYFCASGLTRTYNEQFFGPGTRLTVL.